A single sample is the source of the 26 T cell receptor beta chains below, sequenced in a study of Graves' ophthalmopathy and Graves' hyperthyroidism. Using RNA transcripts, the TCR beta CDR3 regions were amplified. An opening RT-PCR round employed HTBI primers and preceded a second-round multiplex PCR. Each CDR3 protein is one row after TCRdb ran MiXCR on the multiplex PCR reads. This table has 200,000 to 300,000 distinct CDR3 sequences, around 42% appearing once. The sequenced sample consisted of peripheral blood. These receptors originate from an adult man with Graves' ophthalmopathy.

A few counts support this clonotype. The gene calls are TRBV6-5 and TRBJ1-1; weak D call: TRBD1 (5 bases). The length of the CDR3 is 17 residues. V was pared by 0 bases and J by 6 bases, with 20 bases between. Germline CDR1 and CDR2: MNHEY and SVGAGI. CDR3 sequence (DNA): TGTGCCAGCAGTTACTCGTTGGGGGTAGAGGGAGAGGCTGAAGCTTTCTTT. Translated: CASSYSLGVEGEAEAFF.

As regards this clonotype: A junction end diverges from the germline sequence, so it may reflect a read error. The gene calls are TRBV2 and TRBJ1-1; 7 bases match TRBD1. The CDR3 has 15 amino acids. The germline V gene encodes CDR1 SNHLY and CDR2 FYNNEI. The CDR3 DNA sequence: TGTGCCAGCAGCGAGGGAACAGGGGAGAACACTGAAGCTCTCTTT. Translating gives CASSEGTGENTEALF.

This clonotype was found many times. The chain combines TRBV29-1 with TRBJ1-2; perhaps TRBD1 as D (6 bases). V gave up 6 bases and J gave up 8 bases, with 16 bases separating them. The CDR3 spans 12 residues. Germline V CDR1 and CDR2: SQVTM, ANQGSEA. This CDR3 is CSVATGFWGYTF. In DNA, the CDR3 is TGCAGCGTGGCCACAGGGTTTTGGGGCTACACCTTC.

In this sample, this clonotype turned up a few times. As DNA, the CDR3 is TGTGCCACCAGTGATCCTGACGCCTACGAGCAGTACTTC. Translation: CATSDPDAYEQYF. The chain carries TRBV24-1 and TRBJ2-7, with D hard to call. The CDR3 spans 13 residues. CDR1 is KGHDR, CDR2 SFDVKD, per germline. Deletions cut 3 bases from V and 2 bases from J, with 7 bases between.

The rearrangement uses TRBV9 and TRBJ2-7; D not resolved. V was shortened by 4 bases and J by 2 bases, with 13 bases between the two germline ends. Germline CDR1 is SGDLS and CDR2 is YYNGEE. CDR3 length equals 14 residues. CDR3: CASSQDHEAYEQYF. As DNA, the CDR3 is TGTGCCAGCAGCCAAGATCATGAGGCCTACGAGCAGTACTTC.

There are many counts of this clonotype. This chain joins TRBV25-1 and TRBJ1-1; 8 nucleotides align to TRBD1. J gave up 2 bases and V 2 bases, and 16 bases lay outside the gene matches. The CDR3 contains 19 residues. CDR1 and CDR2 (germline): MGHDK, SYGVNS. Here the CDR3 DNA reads TGTGCCAGCAGTGAACTTTCCACCGGGACAGGCGGAAGAAACACTGAAGCTTTCTTT. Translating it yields CASSELSTGTGGRNTEAFF.

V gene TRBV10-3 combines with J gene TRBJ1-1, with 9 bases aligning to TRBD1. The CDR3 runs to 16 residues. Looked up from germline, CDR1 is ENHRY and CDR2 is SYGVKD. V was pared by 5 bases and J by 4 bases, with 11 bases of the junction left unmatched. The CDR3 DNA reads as TGTGCCATCAGTCCGGGACAGGGTTTACTTGGCACTGAAGCTTTCTTT. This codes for CAISPGQGLLGTEAFF.

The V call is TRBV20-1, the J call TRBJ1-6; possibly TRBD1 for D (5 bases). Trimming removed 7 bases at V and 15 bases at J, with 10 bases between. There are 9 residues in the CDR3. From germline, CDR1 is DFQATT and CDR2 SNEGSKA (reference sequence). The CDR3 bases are TGCAGTGTGGGGGGAGACCTCCACTTT. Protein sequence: CSVGGDLHF.

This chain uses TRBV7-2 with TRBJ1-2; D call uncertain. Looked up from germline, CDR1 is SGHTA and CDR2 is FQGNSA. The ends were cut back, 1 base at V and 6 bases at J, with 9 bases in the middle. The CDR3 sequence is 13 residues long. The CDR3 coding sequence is TGTGCCAGCAGCTTAGTTTCGCCAAATGGCTACACCTTC. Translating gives CASSLVSPNGYTF.

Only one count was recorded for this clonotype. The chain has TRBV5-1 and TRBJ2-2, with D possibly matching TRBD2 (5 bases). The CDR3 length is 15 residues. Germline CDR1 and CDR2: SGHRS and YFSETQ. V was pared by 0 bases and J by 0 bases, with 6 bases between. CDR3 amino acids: CASSLERPNTGELFF. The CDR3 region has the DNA TGCGCCAGCAGCTTGGAGCGGCCGAACACCGGGGAGCTGTTTTTT.

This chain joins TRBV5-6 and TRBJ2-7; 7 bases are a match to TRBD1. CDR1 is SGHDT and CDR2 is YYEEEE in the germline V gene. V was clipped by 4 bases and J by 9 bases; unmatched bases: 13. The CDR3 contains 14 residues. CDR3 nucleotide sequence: TGTGCCAGCAGCCCCGGACAGGACCCTAAGGGGCAGTACTTC. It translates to CASSPGQDPKGQYF.

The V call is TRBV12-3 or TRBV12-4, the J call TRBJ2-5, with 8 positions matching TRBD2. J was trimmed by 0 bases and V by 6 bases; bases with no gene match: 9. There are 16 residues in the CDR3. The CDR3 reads CASSSGGRSNQETQYF. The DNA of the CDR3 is TGTGCCAGCAGCTCGGGAGGGCGGTCAAACCAAGAGACCCAGTACTTC.

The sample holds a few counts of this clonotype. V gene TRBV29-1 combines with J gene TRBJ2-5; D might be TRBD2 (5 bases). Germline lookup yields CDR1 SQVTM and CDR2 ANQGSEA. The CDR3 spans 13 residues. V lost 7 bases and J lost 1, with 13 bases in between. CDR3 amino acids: CSGSRGSQETQYF. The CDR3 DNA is TGCAGCGGGTCTCGGGGTTCCCAAGAGACCCAGTACTTC. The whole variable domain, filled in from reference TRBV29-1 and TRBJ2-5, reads SAVISQKPSRDICQRGTSLTIQCQVDSQVTMMFWYRQQPGQSLTLIATANQGSEATYESGFVIDKFPISRPNLTFSTLTVSNMSPEDSSIYLCSGSRGSQETQYFGPGTRLLVL.

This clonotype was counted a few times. CDR3 sequence reads: CSALKDRDFNYGYTF. CDR3 coding DNA: TGCAGTGCTCTTAAAGACAGGGATTTTAACTATGGCTACACCTTC. The chain links TRBV20-1 to TRBJ1-2; 7 bases align to TRBD1. The CDR3 extends over 15 amino acids. Germline loops: CDR1 DFQATT, CDR2 SNEGSKA (reference sequence). V gave up 5 bases and J gave up 1 base; unmatched junction bases: 10.

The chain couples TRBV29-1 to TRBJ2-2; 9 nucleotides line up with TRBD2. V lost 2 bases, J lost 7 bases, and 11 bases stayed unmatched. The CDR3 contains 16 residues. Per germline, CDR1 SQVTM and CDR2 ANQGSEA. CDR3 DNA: TGCAGCGTTGAAATTGATAGCGGGAGCAGGGGCGGGGAGCTGTTTTTT. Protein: CSVEIDSGSRGGELFF.

CDR3 protein: CASSLTSGRRNEQFF. The DNA for the CDR3 is TGTGCCAGCAGCCTGACTAGCGGGAGACGTAATGAGCAGTTCTTC. The chain employs TRBV2 and TRBJ2-1; 12 bases are a match to TRBD2. This CDR3 is 15 amino acids long. V was clipped by 6 bases and J by 7 bases; unmatched bases: 7. From germline, CDR1 is SNHLY and CDR2 FYNNEI.

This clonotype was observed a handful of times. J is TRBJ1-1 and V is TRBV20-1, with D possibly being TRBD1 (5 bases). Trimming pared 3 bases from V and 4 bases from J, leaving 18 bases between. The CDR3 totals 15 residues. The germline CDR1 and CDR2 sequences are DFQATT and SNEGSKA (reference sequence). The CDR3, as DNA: TGCAGTGCTAGCAAGGCAGGGAGGGTGAGCACTGAAGCTTTCTTT. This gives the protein CSASKAGRVSTEAFF.

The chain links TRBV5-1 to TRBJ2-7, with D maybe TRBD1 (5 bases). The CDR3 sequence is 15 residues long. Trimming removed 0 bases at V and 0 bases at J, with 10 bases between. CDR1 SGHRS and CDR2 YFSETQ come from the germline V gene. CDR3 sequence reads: CASSLGQGGSYEQYF. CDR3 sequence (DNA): TGCGCCAGCAGCTTGGGGCAGGGTGGCTCCTACGAGCAGTACTTC.

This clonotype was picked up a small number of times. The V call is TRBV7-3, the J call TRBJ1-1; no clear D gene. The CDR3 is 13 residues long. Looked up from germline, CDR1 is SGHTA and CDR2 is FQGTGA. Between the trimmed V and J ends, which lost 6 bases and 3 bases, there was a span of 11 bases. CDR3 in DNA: TGTGCCAGCAGTCCAGATAGGGACACTGAAGCTTTCTTT. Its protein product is CASSPDRDTEAFF.

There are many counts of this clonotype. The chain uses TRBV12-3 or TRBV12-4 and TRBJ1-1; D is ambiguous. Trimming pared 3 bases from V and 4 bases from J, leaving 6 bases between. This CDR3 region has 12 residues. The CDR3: CASSFVGTEAFF. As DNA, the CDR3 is TGTGCCAGCAGTTTCGTCGGCACTGAAGCTTTCTTT.

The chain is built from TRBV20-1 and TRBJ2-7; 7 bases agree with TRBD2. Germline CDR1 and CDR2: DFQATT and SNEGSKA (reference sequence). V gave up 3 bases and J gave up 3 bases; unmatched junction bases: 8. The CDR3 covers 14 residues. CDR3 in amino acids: CSARRGSGLYEQYF. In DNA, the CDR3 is TGCAGTGCTAGGCGGGGGAGCGGGCTCTACGAGCAGTACTTC.

CDR3 sequence reads: CASSRTGKNTEAFF. Here the CDR3 DNA reads TGTGCCAGCAGCCGTACGGGTAAGAACACTGAAGCTTTCTTT. The rearrangement joins TRBV12-3 or TRBV12-4 to TRBJ1-1; D unresolved. There are 14 residues in the CDR3. The V gene lost 6 bases and the J gene lost 1 base, with 12 bases spanning the gap.

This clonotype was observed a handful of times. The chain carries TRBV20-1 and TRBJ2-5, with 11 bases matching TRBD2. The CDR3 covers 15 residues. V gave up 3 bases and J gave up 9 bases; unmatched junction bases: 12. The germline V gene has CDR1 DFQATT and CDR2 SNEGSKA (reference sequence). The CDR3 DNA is TGCAGTGCTAGTGAACTAGCGGGAGTAAGGCAGGCCCAGTACTTC. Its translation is CSASELAGVRQAQYF.

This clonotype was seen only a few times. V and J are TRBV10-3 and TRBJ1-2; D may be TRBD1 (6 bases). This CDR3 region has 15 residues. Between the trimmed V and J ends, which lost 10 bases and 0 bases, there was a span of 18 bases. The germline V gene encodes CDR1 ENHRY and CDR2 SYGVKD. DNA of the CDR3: TGTGCCAGCAGCCAGCAGGGGCTACCTAACTATGGCTACACCTTC. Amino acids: CASSQQGLPNYGYTF.

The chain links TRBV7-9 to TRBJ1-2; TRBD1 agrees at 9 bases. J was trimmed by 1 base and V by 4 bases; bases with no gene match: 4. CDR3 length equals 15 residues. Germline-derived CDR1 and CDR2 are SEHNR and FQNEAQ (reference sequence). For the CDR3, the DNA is TGTGCCAGCAGCTCGGGGACAGGGATTAACTATGGCTACACCTTC. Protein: CASSSGTGINYGYTF.

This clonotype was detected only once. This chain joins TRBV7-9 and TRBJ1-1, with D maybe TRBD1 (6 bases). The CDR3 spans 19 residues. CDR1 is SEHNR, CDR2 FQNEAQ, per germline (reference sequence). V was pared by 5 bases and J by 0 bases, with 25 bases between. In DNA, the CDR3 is TGTGCCAGCAGCCGGGGTCCCGCGGACAGTCCTTTCATGAACACTGAAGCTTTCTTT. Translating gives CASSRGPADSPFMNTEAFF.